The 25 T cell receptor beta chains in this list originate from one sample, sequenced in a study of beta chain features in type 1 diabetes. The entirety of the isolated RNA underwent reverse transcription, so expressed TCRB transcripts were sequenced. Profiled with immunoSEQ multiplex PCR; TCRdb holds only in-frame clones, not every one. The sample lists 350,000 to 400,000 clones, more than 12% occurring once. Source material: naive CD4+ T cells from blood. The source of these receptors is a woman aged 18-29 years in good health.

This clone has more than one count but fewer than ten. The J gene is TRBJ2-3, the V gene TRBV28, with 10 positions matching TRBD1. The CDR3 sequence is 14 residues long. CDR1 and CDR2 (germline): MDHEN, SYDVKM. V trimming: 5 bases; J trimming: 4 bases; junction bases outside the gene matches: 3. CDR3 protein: CASSVDRGADTQYF. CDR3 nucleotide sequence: TGTGCCAGCAGTGTGGACAGGGGGGCAGATACGCAGTATTTT.

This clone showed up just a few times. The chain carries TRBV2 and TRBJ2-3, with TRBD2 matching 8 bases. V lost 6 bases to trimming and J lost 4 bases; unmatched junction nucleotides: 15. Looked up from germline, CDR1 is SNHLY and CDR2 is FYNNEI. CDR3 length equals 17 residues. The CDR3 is CASSRSPSGSGPDTQYF. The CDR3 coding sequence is TGTGCCAGCAGCAGGTCACCGAGCGGGAGCGGGCCAGATACGCAGTATTTT.

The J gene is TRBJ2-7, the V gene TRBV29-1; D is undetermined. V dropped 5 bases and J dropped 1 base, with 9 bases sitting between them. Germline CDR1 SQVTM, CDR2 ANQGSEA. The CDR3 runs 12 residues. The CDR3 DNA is TGCAGCGTTAACAGCCTTTCCTACGAGCAGTACTTC. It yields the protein CSVNSLSYEQYF.

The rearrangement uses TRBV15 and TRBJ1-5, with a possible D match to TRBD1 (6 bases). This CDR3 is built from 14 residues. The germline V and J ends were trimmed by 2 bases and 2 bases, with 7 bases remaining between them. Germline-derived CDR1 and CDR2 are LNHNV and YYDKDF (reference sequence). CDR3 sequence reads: CATSRRQGNQPQHF. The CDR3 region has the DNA TGTGCCACCAGCAGAAGACAGGGCAATCAGCCCCAGCATTTT.

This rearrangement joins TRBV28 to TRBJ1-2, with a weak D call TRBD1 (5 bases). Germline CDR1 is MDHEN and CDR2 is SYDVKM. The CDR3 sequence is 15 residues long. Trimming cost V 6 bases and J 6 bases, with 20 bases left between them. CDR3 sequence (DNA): TGTGCCAGCAGCCAAACGGGCAGGGCGAATCATGGCTACACCTTC. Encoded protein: CASSQTGRANHGYTF.

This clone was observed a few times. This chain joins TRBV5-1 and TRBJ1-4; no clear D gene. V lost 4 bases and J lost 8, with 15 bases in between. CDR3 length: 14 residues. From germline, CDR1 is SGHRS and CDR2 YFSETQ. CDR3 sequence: CASSLDGGVEKLFF. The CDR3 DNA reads TGCGCCAGCAGCCTGGACGGTGGAGTCGAAAAACTGTTTTTT.

This CDR3 reads CASSQQVTNQPQHF. The CDR3 nucleotides read TGCGCCAGCAGCCAACAGGTTACCAATCAGCCCCAGCATTTT. V and J are TRBV4-1 and TRBJ1-5; D unresolved. This CDR3 is 14 amino acids long. Germline loops: CDR1 MGHRA, CDR2 YSYEKL. V was clipped by 2 bases and J by 3 bases, with 8 bases between them.

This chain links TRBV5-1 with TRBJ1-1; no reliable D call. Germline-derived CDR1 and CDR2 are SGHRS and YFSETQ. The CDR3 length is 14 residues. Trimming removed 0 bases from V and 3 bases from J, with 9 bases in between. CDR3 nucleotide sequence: TGCGCCAGCAGCTTGGTGATCGGGGACACTGAAGCTTTCTTT. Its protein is CASSLVIGDTEAFF.

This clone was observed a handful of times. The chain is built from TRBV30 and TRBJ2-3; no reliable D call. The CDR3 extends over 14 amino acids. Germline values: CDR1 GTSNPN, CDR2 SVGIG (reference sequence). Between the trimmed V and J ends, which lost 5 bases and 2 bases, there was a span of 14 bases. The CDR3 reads CAWGFGALTDTQYF. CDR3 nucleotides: TGTGCCTGGGGTTTTGGAGCGCTCACAGATACGCAGTATTTT.

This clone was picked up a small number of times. The CDR3 sequence is CASSLGAGNYNEQFF. The CDR3 DNA reads as TGCGCCAGCAGCTTGGGGGCAGGGAACTACAATGAGCAGTTCTTC. The V gene is TRBV5-1, the J gene TRBJ2-1; D possibly corresponds to TRBD1 (5 bases). Germline V gives CDR1 SGHRS, CDR2 YFSETQ. V was shortened by 0 bases and J by 3 bases, with 10 bases between the two germline ends. The CDR3 loop spans 15 amino acids.

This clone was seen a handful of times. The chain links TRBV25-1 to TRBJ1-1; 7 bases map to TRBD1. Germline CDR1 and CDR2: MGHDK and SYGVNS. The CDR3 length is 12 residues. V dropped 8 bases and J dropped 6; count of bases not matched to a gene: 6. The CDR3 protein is CASQRQGAEAFF. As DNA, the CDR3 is TGTGCCAGCCAGAGACAGGGCGCTGAAGCTTTCTTT.

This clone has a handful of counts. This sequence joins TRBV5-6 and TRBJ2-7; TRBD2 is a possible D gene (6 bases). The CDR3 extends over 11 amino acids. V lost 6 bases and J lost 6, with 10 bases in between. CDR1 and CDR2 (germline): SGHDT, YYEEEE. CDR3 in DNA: TGTGCCAGCACCCGCGGGGCCGAGCAGTACTTC. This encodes CASTRGAEQYF.

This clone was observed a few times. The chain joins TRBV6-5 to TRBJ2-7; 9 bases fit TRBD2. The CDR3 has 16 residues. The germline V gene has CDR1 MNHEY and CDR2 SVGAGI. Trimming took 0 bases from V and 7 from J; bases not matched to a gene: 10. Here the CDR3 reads CASSYSTSGLVREQYF. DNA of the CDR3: TGTGCCAGCAGTTACTCGACTAGCGGACTGGTGAGGGAGCAGTACTTC.

CDR3 amino acids: CAWTGVIAEAFF. CDR3 nucleotide sequence: TGTGCCTGGACAGGGGTTATCGCTGAAGCTTTCTTT. The V and J genes are TRBV30 and TRBJ1-1; possibly TRBD1 for D (6 bases). There are 12 residues in the CDR3. With 4 bases removed from V and 6 bases from J, the gap between germline ends came to 12 bases. The germline gives CDR1 GTSNPN, CDR2 SVGIG (reference sequence).

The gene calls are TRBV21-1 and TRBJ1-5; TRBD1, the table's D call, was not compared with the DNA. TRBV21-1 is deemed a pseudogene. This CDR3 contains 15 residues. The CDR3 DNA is TGTGCCAGCAGCAACCACAGGGATAGCAATCAGCCCCAGCATTTT. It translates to CASSNHRDSNQPQHF.

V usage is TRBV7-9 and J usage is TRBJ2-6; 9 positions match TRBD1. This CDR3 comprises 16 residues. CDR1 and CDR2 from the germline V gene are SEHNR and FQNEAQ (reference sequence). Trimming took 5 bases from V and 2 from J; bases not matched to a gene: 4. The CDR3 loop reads CASSIRTGAGANVLTF. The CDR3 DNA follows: TGTGCCAGCAGCATTCGGACAGGGGCTGGGGCCAACGTCCTGACTTTC.

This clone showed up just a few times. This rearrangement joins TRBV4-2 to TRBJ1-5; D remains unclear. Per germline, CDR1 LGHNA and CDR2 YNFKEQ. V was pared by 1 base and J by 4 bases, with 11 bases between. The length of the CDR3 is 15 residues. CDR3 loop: CASSQVVHPNQPQHF. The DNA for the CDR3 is TGTGCCAGCAGCCAAGTCGTACACCCGAATCAGCCCCAGCATTTT.

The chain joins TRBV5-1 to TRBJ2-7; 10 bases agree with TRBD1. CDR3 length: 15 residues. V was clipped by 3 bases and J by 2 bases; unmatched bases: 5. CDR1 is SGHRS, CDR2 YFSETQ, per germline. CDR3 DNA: TGCGCCAGCAGCTATAGGACAGGGGGACCCTACGAGCAGTACTTC. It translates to CASSYRTGGPYEQYF.

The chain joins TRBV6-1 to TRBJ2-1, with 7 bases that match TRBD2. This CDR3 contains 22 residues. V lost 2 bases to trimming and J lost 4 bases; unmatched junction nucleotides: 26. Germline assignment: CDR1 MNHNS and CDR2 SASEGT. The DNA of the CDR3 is TGTGCCAGCAGTGAAAGAGAGAAGGGCGGGACGCCCGCCGGGAGGTCTTACAATGAGCAGTTCTTC. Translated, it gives CASSEREKGGTPAGRSYNEQFF.

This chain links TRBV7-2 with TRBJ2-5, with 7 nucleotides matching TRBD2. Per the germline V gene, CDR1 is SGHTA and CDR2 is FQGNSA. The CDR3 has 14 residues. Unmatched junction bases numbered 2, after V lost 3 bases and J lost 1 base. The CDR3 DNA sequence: TGTGCCAGCAGCTTCGGCGGGAGCCAAGAGACCCAGTACTTC. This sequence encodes CASSFGGSQETQYF.

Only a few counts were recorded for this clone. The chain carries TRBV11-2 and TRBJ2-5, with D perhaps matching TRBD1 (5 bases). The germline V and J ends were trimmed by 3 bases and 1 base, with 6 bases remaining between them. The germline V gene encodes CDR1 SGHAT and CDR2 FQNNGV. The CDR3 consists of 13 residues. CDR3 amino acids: CASSLTVQETQYF. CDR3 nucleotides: TGTGCCAGCAGCTTGACAGTCCAAGAGACCCAGTACTTC.

In DNA, the CDR3 is TGTGCCAGCACCGACTCTTGGTCCAAAGAGACCCAGTACTTC. Residues: CASTDSWSKETQYF. This chain joins TRBV6-5 and TRBJ2-5; D unclear. Trimming took 7 bases from V and 3 from J, leaving 15 bases between them. CDR3 length equals 14 residues. Germline V gene lookup returns CDR1 MNHEY and CDR2 SVGAGI.

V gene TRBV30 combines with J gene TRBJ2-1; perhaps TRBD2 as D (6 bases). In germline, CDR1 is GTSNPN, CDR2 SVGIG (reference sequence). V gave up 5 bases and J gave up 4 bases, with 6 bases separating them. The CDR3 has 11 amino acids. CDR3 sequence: CAWLAYNEQFF. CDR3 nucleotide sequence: TGTGCCTGGCTAGCGTACAATGAGCAGTTCTTC.

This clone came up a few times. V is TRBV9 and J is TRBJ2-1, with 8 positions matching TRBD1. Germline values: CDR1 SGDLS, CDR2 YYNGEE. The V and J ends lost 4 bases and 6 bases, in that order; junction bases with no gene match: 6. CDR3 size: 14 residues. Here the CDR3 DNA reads TGTGCCAGCAGCCCCATCGGGACAGGCAATGAGCAGTTCTTC. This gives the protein CASSPIGTGNEQFF.

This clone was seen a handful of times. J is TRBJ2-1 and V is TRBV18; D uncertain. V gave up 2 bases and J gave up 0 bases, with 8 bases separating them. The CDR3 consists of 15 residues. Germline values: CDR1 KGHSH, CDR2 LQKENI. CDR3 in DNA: TGTGCCAGCTCACCATCGAGCGCCTCCTACAATGAGCAGTTCTTC. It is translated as CASSPSSASYNEQFF. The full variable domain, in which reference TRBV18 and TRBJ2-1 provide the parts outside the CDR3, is NAGVMQNPRHLVRRRGQEARLRCSPMKGHSHVYWYRQLPEEGLKFMVYLQKENIIDESGMPKERFSAEFPKEGPSILRIQQVVRGDSAAYFCASSPSSASYNEQFFGPGTRLTVL.